This TCR beta chain was sequenced during a study of T-cell reconstitution after alpha-beta-depleted transplantation in children. This clonotype was seen more than once but under ten times. CDR1 and CDR2 (germline): MNHEY, SVGAGI. Between the trimmed V and J ends, which lost 2 bases and 7 bases, there was a span of 17 bases. CDR3 length equals 16 residues. For TCRbeta, the library was prepared with unique molecular identifiers. TCRdb reprocessed the PCR reads via MiXCR and lists one record per CDR3 protein. The repertoire includes around 370,000 distinct CDR3 sequences, approximately 10% of them detected once, and 2.4% sits in the top ten.

The TCR comes from a human donor who donated a stem cell graft to a child with acute lymphoblastic leukemia. The V and J genes are TRBV6-5 and TRBJ1-4; D uncertain. Sequenced material: PBMCs from the stem cell graft donor, taken from the stem cell graft. The CDR3 nucleotides read TGTGCCAGCAGTTACGAAGGCGGGGAGAAGAGTGAAAAACTGTTTTTT. It translates to CASSYEGGEKSEKLFF.